This TCR beta chain was found in a study of identical twins. A few counts support this clonotype. Its antigen is still unknown. TCRdb re-analysed the 5' RACE reads in MiXCR, keeping a single row per CDR3 protein. The table records about 700,000 distinct CDR3 sequences, 5.5% to 7.5% of them present only once. Overall study results and limits: The study found that models underestimated out-of-frame TCR alpha sharing in monozygotic twins. Zero-insertion analyses were open to partial confounding by invariant MAIT and iNKT cells. When twins shared out-of-frame alpha sequences, those sequences had excess low generation probability. Interpretation of the results relied on cross-sectional statistical analysis and not on following the same donors.

The V gene's germline CDR1 is SGHRS and CDR2 YFSETQ. Trimming shortened V by 4 bases and J by 2 bases, and 14 bases separated the two germline ends. The CDR3 runs to 15 residues. Sequencing was performed on naive T cells sorted from blood. This receptor was identified in a man aged 18 to 35 in good health. J is TRBJ2-3 and V is TRBV5-1, with a possible D match to TRBD1 (5 bases). The CDR3 DNA reads TGCGCCAGCAGCCGAGACAGAGGAGACACAGATACGCAGTATTTT. Translating it yields CASSRDRGDTDTQYF.